These 16 T cell receptor beta chains were sequenced from one sample in a study of T cells after yellow fever vaccination. TCRdb passed the 5' RACE reads through MiXCR, listing each CDR3 protein once. The sample yields 50,000 to 75,000 distinct CDR3 sequences, 5% to 6.5% seen once. Specimen: PBMCs, either bulk or a sorted T-cell subset (CD4+, CD8+, memory, or dextramer-sorted; not recorded which), collected on the day of the yellow fever booster vaccination. All receptors derive from a man aged 18 to 29 who received the YFV17D yellow fever vaccine.

This clonotype was counted a few times. J is TRBJ2-4 and V is TRBV20-1, with 12 bases that match TRBD1. Losses at the gene ends were 2 bases for V and 7 bases for J; bases not matched to a gene: 6. Per the germline V gene, CDR1 is DFQATT and CDR2 is SNEGSKA (reference sequence). This CDR3 has 15 amino acids. CDR3 loop: CSARKGQGAGNIQYF. CDR3 DNA: TGCAGTGCTAGAAAGGGACAGGGGGCTGGGAACATTCAGTACTTC.

This clonotype was seen ten or more times. The chain links TRBV29-1 to TRBJ1-6; D is uncertain. V gave up 7 bases and J gave up 9 bases, with 13 bases separating them. The CDR3 is 12 residues long. Germline assignment: CDR1 SQVTM and CDR2 ANQGSEA. In nucleotides, the CDR3 is TGCAGCGCCCGCGTGGACGGTTCACCCCTCCACTTT. The encoded protein is CSARVDGSPLHF.

This clonotype occurred a few times. The genes are TRBV6-2 or TRBV6-3 and TRBJ2-1; 8 bases align to TRBD2. Germline CDR1 is MNHEY and CDR2 is SVGEGT. The CDR3 spans 14 residues. V dropped 4 bases and J dropped 5; count of bases not matched to a gene: 4. The CDR3 region has the DNA TGTGCCAGCAGTTTGACTAGCGAGAACAATGAGCAGTTCTTC. As protein: CASSLTSENNEQFF.

V usage is TRBV6-5 and J usage is TRBJ2-3; tentatively, D is TRBD1 (5 bases). CDR1 and CDR2 (germline): MNHEY, SVGAGI. The V end lost 7 bases, the J end lost 6 bases, and 23 bases lay between the germline ends. CDR3 length: 16 residues. Written as DNA, the CDR3 is TGTGCCAGCACCCCCTTAAGGGGCACTCCCCCCGATACGCAGTATTTT. It codes for CASTPLRGTPPDTQYF.

The J gene is TRBJ1-3, the V gene TRBV7-9; D not resolved. Between the trimmed V and J ends, which lost 3 bases and 2 bases, there was a span of 11 bases. This CDR3 has 15 amino acids. Germline assignment: CDR1 SEHNR and CDR2 FQNEAQ (reference sequence). Here the CDR3 reads CASSFSSGTGNTIYF. The CDR3 DNA follows: TGTGCCAGCAGCTTCAGCTCGGGAACTGGAAACACCATATATTTT.

Ten or more counts support this clonotype. The V and J genes are TRBV12-3 or TRBV12-4 and TRBJ1-1, with D unclear. V was trimmed by 5 bases and J by 3 bases, leaving 10 bases between them. There are 13 residues in the CDR3. The chain's CDR3 is CASSPGIHTEAFF. The CDR3 bases are TGTGCCAGCAGTCCCGGGATTCACACTGAAGCTTTCTTT.

The table lists this clonotype with many counts. This chain uses TRBV20-1 with TRBJ2-5; D remains unclear. In germline, CDR1 is DFQATT, CDR2 SNEGSKA (reference sequence). CDR3 length: 11 amino acids. V was trimmed by 5 bases and J by 5 bases, leaving 9 bases between them. The CDR3 sequence is CSAPSWETQYF. CDR3 DNA: TGCAGTGCTCCTTCGTGGGAGACCCAGTACTTC.

The sample holds many counts of this clonotype. The chain carries TRBV4-2 and TRBJ2-4; 14 bases line up with TRBD2. Per the germline V gene, CDR1 is LGHNA and CDR2 is YNFKEQ. The CDR3 runs to 16 residues. With V trimmed by 0 bases and J by 14 bases, 9 bases remained unmatched. The CDR3 nucleotides read TGTGCCAGCAGCCAAGAATCGACTAGCGGGGGGGTACCGAAGTACTTC. Residues: CASSQESTSGGVPKYF.

The CDR3 sequence is CAISEEQFVYEQFF. The CDR3 nucleotides are TGTGCCATCAGTGAGGAACAGTTTGTTTATGAGCAGTTCTTC. The rearrangement links TRBV10-3 to TRBJ2-1; D ambiguous. The CDR3 sequence is 14 residues long. Germline values: CDR1 ENHRY, CDR2 SYGVKD. The ends were cut back, 2 bases at V and 8 bases at J, with 13 bases in the middle.

The rearrangement joins TRBV6-5 to TRBJ2-7; D is possibly TRBD1 (6 bases). V lost 0 bases and J 7 bases, leaving 10 bases between the germline ends. CDR3 length equals 13 residues. Germline values: CDR1 MNHEY, CDR2 SVGAGI. The CDR3 region is CASSYSRGSEQYF. CDR3 in DNA: TGTGCCAGCAGTTACTCGAGGGGGTCGGAGCAGTACTTC.

This clonotype was seen only a few times. The CDR3 protein is CASSIGLGIEAFF. CDR3 coding DNA: TGTGCCAGCAGCATAGGATTGGGCATTGAAGCTTTCTTT. V and J are TRBV7-6 and TRBJ1-1; D uncertain. Per germline, CDR1 SGHVS and CDR2 FNYEAQ. CDR3 size: 13 residues. The V and J ends lost 5 bases and 7 bases respectively, with 14 bases between them.

This clonotype came up a few times. This sequence joins TRBV4-2 and TRBJ1-3, with D possibly being TRBD1 (5 bases). CDR1 LGHNA and CDR2 YNFKEQ come from the germline V gene. The V and J ends lost 1 base and 2 bases respectively, with 15 bases between them. The CDR3 covers 17 residues. For the CDR3, the DNA is TGTGCCAGCAGCCAAGTCTGGGGGGAAAGGCCTGGAAACACCATATATTTT. Its protein is CASSQVWGERPGNTIYF.

This clonotype was recorded many times. V gene TRBV25-1 combines with J gene TRBJ1-1; D unresolved. Germline lookup yields CDR1 MGHDK and CDR2 SYGVNS. Trimming removed 4 bases at V and 3 bases at J, with 9 bases between. The length of the CDR3 is 13 residues. CDR3 loop: CASSGPGYTEAFF. Written as DNA, the CDR3 is TGTGCCAGCAGTGGTCCCGGGTACACTGAAGCTTTCTTT.

The chain links TRBV28 to TRBJ2-5; 12 nucleotides match TRBD2. J gave up 0 bases and V 3 bases, and 5 bases lay outside the gene matches. Germline-derived CDR1 and CDR2 are MDHEN and SYDVKM. The CDR3 sequence is 17 residues long. Here the CDR3 reads CASSFSLAGGHQETQYF. Here the CDR3 DNA reads TGTGCCAGCAGTTTCTCTCTAGCGGGGGGGCACCAAGAGACCCAGTACTTC.

The sample holds a few counts of this clonotype. The chain couples TRBV24-1 to TRBJ1-2; D unresolved. Germline CDR1 and CDR2: KGHDR and SFDVKD. Trimming cost V 2 bases and J 3 bases, with 6 bases left between them. There are 13 residues in the CDR3. DNA of the CDR3: TGTGCCACCAGTGATTGGGCTGACTATGGCTACACCTTC. As protein: CATSDWADYGYTF.

This clonotype was counted between two and nine times. This rearrangement joins TRBV12-3 or TRBV12-4 to TRBJ1-1; D uncertain. V was shortened by 1 base and J by 2 bases, with 8 bases between the two germline ends. The CDR3 covers 14 residues. The CDR3 reads CASSLGQFNTEAFF. In DNA form, the CDR3 reads TGTGCCAGCAGTTTAGGGCAGTTTAACACTGAAGCTTTCTTT.